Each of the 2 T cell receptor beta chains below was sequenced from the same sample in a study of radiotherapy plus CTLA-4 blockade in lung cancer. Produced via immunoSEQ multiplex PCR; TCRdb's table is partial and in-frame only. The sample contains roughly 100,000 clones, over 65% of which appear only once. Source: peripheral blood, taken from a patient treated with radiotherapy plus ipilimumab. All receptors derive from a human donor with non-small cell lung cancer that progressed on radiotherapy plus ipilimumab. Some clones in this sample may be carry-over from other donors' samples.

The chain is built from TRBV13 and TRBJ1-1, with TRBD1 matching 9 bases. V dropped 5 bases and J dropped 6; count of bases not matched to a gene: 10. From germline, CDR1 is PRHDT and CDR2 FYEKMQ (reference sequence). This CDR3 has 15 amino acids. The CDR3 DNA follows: TGTGCCAGCAGCATTAGGGGACAGGGTGGGTCTGAAGCTTTCTTT. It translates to CASSIRGQGGSEAFF.

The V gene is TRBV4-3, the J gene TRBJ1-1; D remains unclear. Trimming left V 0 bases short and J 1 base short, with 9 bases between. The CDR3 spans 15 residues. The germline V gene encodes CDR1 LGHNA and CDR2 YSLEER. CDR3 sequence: CASSQDLGWNTEAFF. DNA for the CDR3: TGCGCCAGCAGCCAAGATCTGGGTTGGAACACTGAAGCTTTCTTT.